This TCR beta chain emerged from a study of blood T cell repertoires in COVID-19. This clone was counted between two and nine times. The CDR3 is 15 amino acids. V gave up 5 bases and J gave up 3 bases; unmatched junction bases: 6. Germline values: CDR1 MNHEY, CDR2 SMNVEV (reference sequence). Assay: immunoSEQ multiplex PCR; the TCRdb copy retains only in-frame clones and omits some. Of 87,000 or so clones in the sample, about 85% were seen once. The sequenced sample was peripheral blood. The chain uses TRBV27 and TRBJ1-1, with 10 positions matching TRBD1. The sequence was obtained from a woman of 80 years or more with COVID-19, enrolled during active disease. Here the CDR3 DNA reads TGTGCCAGCAGTGAAGGGGACAGGGGATACACTGAAGCTTTCTTT. Encoded protein: CASSEGDRGYTEAFF.